The sequence of this T cell receptor beta chain was determined in a study of Ad26.COV2.S vaccination and SARS-CoV-2 variants. Study-level background: The Ad26.COV2.S arm of the COV1001 trial was where the donor was placed. Ad26.COV2.S given intramuscularly, once or twice 56 days apart. Study findings and constraints: Ad26.COV2.S recipients had broader spike-specific TCRs (P = 0.0014).

Treatment indicated: around 19 received Ad26.COV2.S at low or high dose, single or two shots; 5 received placebo; per-sample allocation not given. At day 63 after the first vaccine or placebo injection, samples were drawn. What was given as vaccine was an Ad26 vector encoding Wuhan-strain SARS-CoV-2 spike. With regard to this clone: Its antigen is undetermined.

Data came from immunoSEQ multiplex PCR; TCRdb stores just in-frame clones and leaves some out. The sample lists about 320,000 clones, around 85% seen once, with 2.1% in the top ten. The germline gives CDR1 ENHRY, CDR2 SYGVKD. The germline V and J ends were trimmed by 8 bases and 3 bases, with 28 bases remaining between them. The CDR3 runs 19 residues. The TCR sequence derives from a person between 18 and 60 years old who received the Ad26.COV2.S COVID-19 vaccine or a placebo. The sample here was peripheral blood, taken in a trial of Ad26.COV2.S vaccine versus placebo. The rearrangement links TRBV10-3 to TRBJ2-2, with D maybe TRBD1 (6 bases). CDR3 amino acids: CAIPSGNRSWNRDTGELFF. The CDR3 DNA follows: TGTGCCATCCCCTCCGGAAACAGATCTTGGAACAGGGACACCGGGGAGCTGTTTTTT.